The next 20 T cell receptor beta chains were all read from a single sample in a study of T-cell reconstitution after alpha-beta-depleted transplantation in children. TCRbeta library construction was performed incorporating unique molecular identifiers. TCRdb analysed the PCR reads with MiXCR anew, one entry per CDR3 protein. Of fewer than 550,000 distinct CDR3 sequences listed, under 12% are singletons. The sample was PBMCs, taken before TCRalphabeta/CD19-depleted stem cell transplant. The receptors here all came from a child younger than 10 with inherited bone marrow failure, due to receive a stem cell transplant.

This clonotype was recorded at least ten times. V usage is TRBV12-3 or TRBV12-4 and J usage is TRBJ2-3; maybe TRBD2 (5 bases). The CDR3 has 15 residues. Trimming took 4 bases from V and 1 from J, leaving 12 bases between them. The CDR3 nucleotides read TGTGCCAGCAGTTCGAGGGAAGGTGGCACAGATACGCAGTATTTT. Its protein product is CASSSREGGTDTQYF.

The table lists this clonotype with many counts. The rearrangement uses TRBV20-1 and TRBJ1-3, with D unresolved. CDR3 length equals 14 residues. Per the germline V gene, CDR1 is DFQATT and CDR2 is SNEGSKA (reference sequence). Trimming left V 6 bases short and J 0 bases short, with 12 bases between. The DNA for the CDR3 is TGCAGTGCCATAGGACCATACTCTGGAAACACCATATATTTT. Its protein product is CSAIGPYSGNTIYF.

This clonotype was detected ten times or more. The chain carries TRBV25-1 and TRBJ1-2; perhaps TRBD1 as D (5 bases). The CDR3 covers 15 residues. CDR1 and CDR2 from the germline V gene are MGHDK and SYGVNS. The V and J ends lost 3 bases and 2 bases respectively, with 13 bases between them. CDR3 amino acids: CASSDPQQGNYGYTF. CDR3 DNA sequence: TGTGCCAGCAGTGATCCACAGCAGGGAAACTATGGCTACACCTTC.

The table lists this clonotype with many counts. CDR3 residues: CSARDRRHGYEQYF. For the CDR3, the DNA is TGCAGTGCTAGAGATAGAAGGCACGGCTACGAGCAGTACTTC. The chain recombines TRBV20-1 with TRBJ2-7, with D unclear. V lost 0 bases and J 3 bases, leaving 12 bases between the germline ends. CDR1 and CDR2 (germline): DFQATT, SNEGSKA (reference sequence). The CDR3 totals 14 residues.

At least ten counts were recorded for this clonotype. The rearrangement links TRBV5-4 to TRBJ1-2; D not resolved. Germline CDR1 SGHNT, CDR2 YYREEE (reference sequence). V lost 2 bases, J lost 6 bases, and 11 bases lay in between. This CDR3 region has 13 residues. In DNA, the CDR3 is TGTGCCAGCAGCTTAAACTCCCCGGATGGCTACACCTTC. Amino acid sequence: CASSLNSPDGYTF.

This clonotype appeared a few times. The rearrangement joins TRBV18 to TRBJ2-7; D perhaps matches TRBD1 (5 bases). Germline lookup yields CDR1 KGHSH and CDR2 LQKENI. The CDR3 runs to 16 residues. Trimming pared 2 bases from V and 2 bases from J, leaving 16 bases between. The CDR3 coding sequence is TGTGCCAGCTCACCAAAGCAGGGAAGGCGCCCCTACGAGCAGTACTTC. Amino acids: CASSPKQGRRPYEQYF.

The CDR3 spells CASSTGTGGSAFF. CDR3 in DNA: TGTGCCAGCAGTACCGGGACAGGAGGCTCGGCTTTCTTT. The chain has TRBV27 and TRBJ1-1; 8 bases agree with TRBD1. With 5 bases clipped from V and 11 bases from J, the junction kept 10 bases outside the gene matches. The CDR3 covers 13 residues. Per the germline V gene, CDR1 is MNHEY and CDR2 is SMNVEV (reference sequence).

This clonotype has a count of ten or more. Written as DNA, the CDR3 is TGTGCCAGCTGCTTACACCCGGGACTAGCGTCCAATGAGCAGTTCTTC. It translates to CASCLHPGLASNEQFF. The V gene is TRBV27, the J gene TRBJ2-1; TRBD2 matches 10 bases. V trimming: 8 bases; J trimming: 6 bases; junction bases outside the gene matches: 13. CDR1 is MNHEY and CDR2 is SMNVEV in the germline V gene (reference sequence). This CDR3 region has 16 residues.

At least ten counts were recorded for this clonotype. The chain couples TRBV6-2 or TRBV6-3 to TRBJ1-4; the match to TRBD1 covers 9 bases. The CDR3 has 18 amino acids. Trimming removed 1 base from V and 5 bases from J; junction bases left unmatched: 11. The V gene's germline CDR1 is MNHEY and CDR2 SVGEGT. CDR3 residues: CASSYFRDREDTNEKLFF. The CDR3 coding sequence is TGTGCCAGCAGTTACTTCCGGGACAGGGAGGATACAAATGAAAAACTGTTTTTT.

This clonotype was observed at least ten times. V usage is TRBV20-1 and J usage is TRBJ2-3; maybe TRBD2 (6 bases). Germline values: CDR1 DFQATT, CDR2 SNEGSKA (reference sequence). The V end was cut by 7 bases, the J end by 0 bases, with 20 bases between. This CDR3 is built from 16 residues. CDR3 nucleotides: TGCAGTGTCTTAGGTTACGGGAGTTCGAGCACAGATACGCAGTATTTT. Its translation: CSVLGYGSSSTDTQYF.

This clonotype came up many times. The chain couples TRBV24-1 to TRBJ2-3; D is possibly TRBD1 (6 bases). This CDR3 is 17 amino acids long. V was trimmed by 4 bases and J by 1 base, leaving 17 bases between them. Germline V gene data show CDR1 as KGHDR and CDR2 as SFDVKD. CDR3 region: CATSDQRTAVGTDTQYF. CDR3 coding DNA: TGTGCCACCAGTGACCAAAGGACAGCGGTGGGCACAGATACGCAGTATTTT.

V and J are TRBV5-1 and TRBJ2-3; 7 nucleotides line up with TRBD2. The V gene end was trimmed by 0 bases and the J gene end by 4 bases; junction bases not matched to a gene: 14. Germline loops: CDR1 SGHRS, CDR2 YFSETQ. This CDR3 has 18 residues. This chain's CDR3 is CASSLEGWPSGVPDTQYF. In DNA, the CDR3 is TGCGCCAGCAGCTTGGAGGGCTGGCCAAGCGGGGTACCAGATACGCAGTATTTT.

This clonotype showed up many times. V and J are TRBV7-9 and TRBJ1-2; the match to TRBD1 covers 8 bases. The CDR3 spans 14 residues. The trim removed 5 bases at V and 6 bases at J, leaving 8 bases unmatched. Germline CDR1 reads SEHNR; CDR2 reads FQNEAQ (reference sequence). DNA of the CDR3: TGTGCCAGCAGCGGGGACAGACAGGGGAATGGCTACACCTTC. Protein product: CASSGDRQGNGYTF.

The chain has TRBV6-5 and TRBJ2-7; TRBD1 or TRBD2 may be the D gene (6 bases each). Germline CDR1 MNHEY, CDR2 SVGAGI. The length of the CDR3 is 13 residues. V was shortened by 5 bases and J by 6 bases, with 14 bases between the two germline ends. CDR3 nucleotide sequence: TGTGCCAGCAGTCGATATTCGGGGGCCGAGCAGTACTTC. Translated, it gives CASSRYSGAEQYF.

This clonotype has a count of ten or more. The DNA for the CDR3 is TGCGCCAGCAGCTTGGGCGACACCGGGGAGCTGTTTTTT. This sequence encodes CASSLGDTGELFF. The chain couples TRBV5-1 to TRBJ2-2; D uncertain. Trimming took 0 bases from V and 3 from J, leaving 3 bases between them. This CDR3 spans 13 amino acids. The germline V gene encodes CDR1 SGHRS and CDR2 YFSETQ.

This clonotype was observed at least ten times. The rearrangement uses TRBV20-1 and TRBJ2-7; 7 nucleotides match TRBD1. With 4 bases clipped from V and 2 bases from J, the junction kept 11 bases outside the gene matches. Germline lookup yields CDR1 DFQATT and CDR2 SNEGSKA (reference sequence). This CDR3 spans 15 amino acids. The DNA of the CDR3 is TGCAGTGCTACCTCCCCTGGGACAGTTACCTACGAGCAGTACTTC. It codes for CSATSPGTVTYEQYF.

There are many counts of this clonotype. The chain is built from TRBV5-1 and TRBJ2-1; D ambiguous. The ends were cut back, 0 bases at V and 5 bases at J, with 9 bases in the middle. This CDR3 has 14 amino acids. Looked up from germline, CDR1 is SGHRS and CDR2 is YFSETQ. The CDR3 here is CASSLAFRDNEQFF. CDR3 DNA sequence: TGCGCCAGCAGCTTGGCCTTTAGGGACAATGAGCAGTTCTTC. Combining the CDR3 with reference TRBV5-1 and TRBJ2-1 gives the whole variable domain KAGVTQTPRYLIKTRGQQVTLSCSPISGHRSVSWYQQTPGQGLQFLFEYFSETQRNKGNFPGRFSGRQFSNSRSEMNVSTLELGDSALYLCASSLAFRDNEQFFGPGTRLTVL.

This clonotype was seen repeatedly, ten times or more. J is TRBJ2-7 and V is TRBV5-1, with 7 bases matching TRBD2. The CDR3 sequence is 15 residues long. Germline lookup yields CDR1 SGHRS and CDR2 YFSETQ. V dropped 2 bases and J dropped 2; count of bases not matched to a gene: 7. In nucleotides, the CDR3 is TGCGCCAGCAGCTTAATCACCGCGGGAGCCTACGAGCAGTACTTC. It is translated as CASSLITAGAYEQYF.

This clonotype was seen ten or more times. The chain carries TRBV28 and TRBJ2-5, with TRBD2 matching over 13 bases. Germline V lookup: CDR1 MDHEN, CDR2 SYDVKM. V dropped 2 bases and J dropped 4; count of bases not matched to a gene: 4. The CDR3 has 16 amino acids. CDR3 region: CASSLRTSGSGETQYF. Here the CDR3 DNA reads TGTGCCAGCAGTTTACGGACTAGCGGGAGCGGAGAGACCCAGTACTTC.

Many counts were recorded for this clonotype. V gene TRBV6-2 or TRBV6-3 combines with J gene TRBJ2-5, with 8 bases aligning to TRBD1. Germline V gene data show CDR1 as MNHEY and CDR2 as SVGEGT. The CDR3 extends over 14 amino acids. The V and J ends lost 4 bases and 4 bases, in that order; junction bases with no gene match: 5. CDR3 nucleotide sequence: TGTGCCAGCAGTTTCGGACAGGGCCCAGAGACCCAGTACTTC. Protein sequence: CASSFGQGPETQYF.